The TCR beta chain described here comes from a study of post-analysis software for immune sequencing data. On this clonotype itself: Its antigen is not known.

The CDR3 sequence is 12 residues long. V trimming: 7 bases; J trimming: 9 bases; junction bases outside the gene matches: 10. The germline CDR1 and CDR2 sequences are SQVTM and ANQGSEA. cDNA libraries of TCR beta carried unique molecular identifiers. TCRdb analysed the PCR reads with MiXCR anew, one entry per CDR3 protein. The sample holds about 770,000 distinct CDR3 sequences, roughly 46% seen once. The study's findings and limits: Compared with controls, patients had more of about 5 TRBV segments, including TRBV5-6, TRBV5-1 and TRBV20-1.

The clonotype originates from a girl aged 10 to 17 with multiple sclerosis. This chain links TRBV29-1 with TRBJ1-1; 8 bases are shared with TRBD1. Sequencing input: blood. CDR3 DNA sequence: TGCAGCGGCCAAACAGGGACAGGACAAGCTTTCTTT. It specifies CSGQTGTGQAFF.